Listed below are T cell receptor beta chains from one sample, sequenced in a study of neurological immune-mediated disorders. MiXCR was run by TCRdb on the 5' RACE reads, yielding one entry per CDR3 protein. The profile shows under 100,000 distinct CDR3 sequences, about 12% of them singletons. The sample was PBMCs. Receptors were obtained from a female donor with HTLV-1-associated myelopathy (HAM/TSP). The CDR3 runs from the conserved cysteine through the conserved F or W. A D gene is named only where the DNA matches it firmly. Where a row states a size, it is once, few, many or the class of an expanded clone; other rows omit it.

v_call: TRBV5-1
clone_size: many
cdr3_length: 15
j_call: TRBJ2-1
d_call: NA
cdr3_nt: TGCGCCAGCAGCTTGGGGGGCGCGTCCTACAATGAGCAGTTCTTC
cdr3_aa: CASSLGGASYNEQFF

v_call: TRBV20-1
clone_size: many
cdr3_length: 13
j_call: TRBJ2-7
d_call: TRBD1
cdr3_nt: TGCAGTGCGACCGGGACAGGGGGCGCCGAGCAGTACTTC
cdr3_aa: CSATGTGGAEQYF

v_call: TRBV6-1
clone_size: many
cdr3_length: 15
j_call: TRBJ1-1
d_call: NA
cdr3_nt: TGTGCCAGCAGTACGGGGGCGCTTGGGAACACTGAAGCTTTCTTT
cdr3_aa: CASSTGALGNTEAFF

v_call: TRBV20-1
clone_size: many
cdr3_length: 16
j_call: TRBJ1-4
d_call: TRBD1
cdr3_nt: TGCAGTGCTAGAGATTGGCTTGCAGGGGGTGGTGAAAAACTGTTTTTT
cdr3_aa: CSARDWLAGGGEKLFF

v_call: TRBV27
clone_size: many
cdr3_length: 14
j_call: TRBJ2-2
d_call: NA
cdr3_nt: TGTGCCACCCGGGTTGACCTTAACACCGGGGAGCTGTTTTTT
cdr3_aa: CATRVDLNTGELFF

v_call: TRBV6-5
clone_size: many
cdr3_length: 16
j_call: TRBJ2-7
d_call: NA
cdr3_nt: TGTGCCAGCAGTTACTCATTCATCCCGGGGACCTACGAGCAGTACTTC
cdr3_aa: CASSYSFIPGTYEQYF

v_call: TRBV5-1
clone_size: NA
cdr3_length: 16
j_call: TRBJ1-1
d_call: NA
cdr3_nt: TGCGCCAGCAGCTCGGGGACCCCACCCCCCAACACTGAAGCTTTCTTT
cdr3_aa: CASSSGTPPPNTEAFF

v_call: TRBV12-3/TRBV12-4
clone_size: many
cdr3_length: 15
j_call: TRBJ1-3
d_call: NA
cdr3_nt: TGTGCCAGCAGTTTAGCGCGACCAACTGGAAACACCATATATTTT
cdr3_aa: CASSLARPTGNTIYF

v_call: TRBV12-3/TRBV12-4
clone_size: NA
cdr3_length: 16
j_call: TRBJ2-2
d_call: TRBD2
cdr3_nt: TGTGCCAGCAGCTCCGGGGGGGGAAGAGGTACCGGGGAGCTGTTTTTT
cdr3_aa: CASSSGGGRGTGELFF

v_call: TRBV7-3
clone_size: many
cdr3_length: 14
j_call: TRBJ2-2
d_call: NA
cdr3_nt: TGTGCCAGCAGCTTAGGTGTGGGCACCGGGGAGCTGTTTTTT
cdr3_aa: CASSLGVGTGELFF

v_call: TRBV20-1
clone_size: many
cdr3_length: 12
j_call: TRBJ1-2
d_call: NA
cdr3_nt: TGCAGTGCTACCGGGGCAGCCTATGGCTACACCTTC
cdr3_aa: CSATGAAYGYTF

v_call: TRBV6-4
clone_size: many
cdr3_length: 15
j_call: TRBJ2-3
d_call: TRBD1
cdr3_nt: TGTGCCAGCACCCTGACAGGGTCTCCCACAGATACGCAGTATTTT
cdr3_aa: CASTLTGSPTDTQYF